This TCR beta chain originates from a study of T cells in Graves' hyperthyroidism and ophthalmopathy. This clonotype was observed many times. The germline gives CDR1 MNHEY, CDR2 SVGAGI. The CDR3 has 16 amino acids. J gave up 2 bases and V 7 bases, and 10 bases lay outside the gene matches. Template material for amplifying TCR beta CDR3 regions consisted of RNA transcripts. The HTBI primer set served for first-round RT-PCR of the TCR CDR3. TCRdb ran MiXCR on the multiplex PCR reads and lists one entry per CDR3 protein. The data hold some 440,000 distinct CDR3 sequences, with more than 15% observed a single time.

The TCR was taken from a woman between 18 and 29 years old with Graves' hyperthyroidism. The sequenced sample consisted of blood. This chain joins TRBV6-5 and TRBJ2-5; 10 bases fit TRBD2. CDR3 nucleotide sequence: TGTGCCAGCACCTACTCTAGCGGGGGTGGTCAAGAGACCCAGTACTTC. Translation: CASTYSSGGGQETQYF.